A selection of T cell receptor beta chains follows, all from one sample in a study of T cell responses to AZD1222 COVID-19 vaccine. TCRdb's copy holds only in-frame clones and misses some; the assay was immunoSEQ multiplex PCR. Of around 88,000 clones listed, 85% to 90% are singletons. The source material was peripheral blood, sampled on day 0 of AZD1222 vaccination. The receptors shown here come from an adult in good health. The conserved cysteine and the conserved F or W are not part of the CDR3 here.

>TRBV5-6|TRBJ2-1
ASSLRGRDIYEQF
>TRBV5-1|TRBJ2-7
ASHGGRKQY
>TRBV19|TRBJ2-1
ASSIAINTVNEQF
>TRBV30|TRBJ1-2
AWMTGNYGYT
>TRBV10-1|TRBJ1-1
ASSERGKNTEAF
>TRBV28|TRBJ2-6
ASRQGAGANVLT
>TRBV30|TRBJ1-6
AWSSGGNSPLH
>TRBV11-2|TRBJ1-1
ASSPQGRTEAF
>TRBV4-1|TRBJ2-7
ASSQVTGGRSAYEQY
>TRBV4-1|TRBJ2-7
ASSLSSGGPPYEQY
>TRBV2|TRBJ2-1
ASSYGAYSYNEQF
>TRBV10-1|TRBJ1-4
ASSESWTGFEKLF
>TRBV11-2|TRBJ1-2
ASSLGVGGYT
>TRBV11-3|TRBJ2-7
ASSIGHSYEQY
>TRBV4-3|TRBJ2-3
ASSDRDRGLGTDTQY
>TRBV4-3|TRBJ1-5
ASSQDTGGNQPQH
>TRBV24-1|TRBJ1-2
ATSDRIDRGGYGYT
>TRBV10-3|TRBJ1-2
ASRGGANGYT
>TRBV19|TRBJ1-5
ASSIIQGRYQPQH
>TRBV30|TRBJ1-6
AWSVTSNSPLH
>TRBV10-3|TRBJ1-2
AINPGQGLGGYT
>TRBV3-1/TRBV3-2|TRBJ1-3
ASSQDRASGNTIY
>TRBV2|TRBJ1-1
ASALQESRTEAF
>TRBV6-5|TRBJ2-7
ASSYSGTGPYEQY
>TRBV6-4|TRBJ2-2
ASTPMAGDTGELF
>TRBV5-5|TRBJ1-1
ASSPGPNTEAF
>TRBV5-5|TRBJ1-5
ASSATGGNQPQH
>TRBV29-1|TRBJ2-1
SVQKGLDEQF
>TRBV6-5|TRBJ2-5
ASSYRRTGETQY
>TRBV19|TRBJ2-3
ASTAQGRGPDTQY
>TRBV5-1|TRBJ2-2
ASSLGVGSGTGELF